Following are 29 T cell receptor beta chains from one sample sequenced in a study of T-cell reconstitution after alpha-beta-depleted transplantation in children. Molecular barcoding with unique molecular identifiers was used for the TCRbeta library. From the PCR reads, TCRdb called clonotypes with MiXCR, one entry per CDR3 protein. The sample lists some 72,000 distinct CDR3 sequences; about 7% were seen once. The sample in question was PBMCs from the stem cell graft donor, obtained from the stem cell graft. These receptors were taken from a human donor who donated a stem cell graft to a child with acute lymphoblastic leukemia.

This clonotype was counted ten times or more. As DNA, the CDR3 is TGTGCCAGCAGCCTTATCCGGACAGGCCGCACAGATACGCAGTATTTT. Translated: CASSLIRTGRTDTQYF. This sequence joins TRBV28 and TRBJ2-3; 7 nucleotides align to TRBD1. Germline V gene lookup returns CDR1 MDHEN and CDR2 SYDVKM. This CDR3 is built from 16 residues. V shed 6 bases and J 1 base; nucleotides not matched to a gene: 10. The full variable domain, with the rest looked up from reference TRBV28 and TRBJ2-3, is DVKVTQSSRYLVKRTGEKVFLECVQDMDHENMFWYRQDPGLGLRLIYFSYDVKMKEKGDIPEGYSVSREKKERFSLILESASTNQTSMYLCASSLIRTGRTDTQYFGPGTRLTVL.

Many counts were recorded for this clonotype. This chain joins TRBV6-2 or TRBV6-3 and TRBJ2-7; D uncertain. This CDR3 region has 15 residues. V was cut by 4 bases and J by 7 bases, with 20 bases left in between. The germline gives CDR1 MNHEY, CDR2 SVGEGT. The CDR3 DNA is TGTGCCAGCAGTTCCTTTTTGTTGCGGACCGGAGAGCAGTACTTC. Amino acid sequence: CASSSFLLRTGEQYF.

This clonotype was recorded at least ten times. The J gene is TRBJ2-5, the V gene TRBV6-5; 7 bases agree with TRBD2. The CDR3 covers 16 residues. V was clipped by 2 bases and J by 0 bases; unmatched bases: 6. CDR1 is MNHEY, CDR2 SVGAGI, per germline. The CDR3 here is CASSYVAGDYQETQYF. The CDR3 DNA reads as TGTGCCAGCAGTTACGTGGCGGGAGACTACCAAGAGACCCAGTACTTC.

Ten or more counts support this clonotype. The V call is TRBV5-1, the J call TRBJ1-1; D is unresolved. In germline, CDR1 is SGHRS, CDR2 YFSETQ. The V end lost 4 bases, the J end lost 0 bases, and 10 bases lay between the germline ends. This CDR3 spans 14 amino acids. CDR3 protein: CASSGTDVNTEAFF. The CDR3 coding sequence is TGCGCCAGCAGCGGTACTGACGTGAACACTGAAGCTTTCTTT.

This clonotype was picked up many times. The chain has TRBV5-5 and TRBJ1-1; D call uncertain. The length of the CDR3 is 15 residues. Germline-derived CDR1 and CDR2 are SGHKS and YYEKEE (reference sequence). V gave up 2 bases and J gave up 4 bases, with 15 bases separating them. The CDR3 loop reads CASSFWDVEGTEAFF. The CDR3 DNA is TGTGCCAGCAGCTTCTGGGATGTGGAGGGCACTGAAGCTTTCTTT.

The genes are TRBV19 and TRBJ1-5; D may be TRBD1 (6 bases). The CDR3 totals 14 residues. The V end lost 5 bases, the J end lost 4 bases, and 12 bases lay between the germline ends. The germline gives CDR1 LNHDA, CDR2 SQIVND (reference sequence). The CDR3, as DNA: TGTGCCAGTAGTTCAGGGGTAAGGAATCAGCCCCAGCATTTT. Amino acids: CASSSGVRNQPQHF.

This clonotype was seen repeatedly, ten times or more. A much larger clone sits a single nucleotide away, making a read error possible. The chain combines TRBV10-3 with TRBJ2-1; 8 bases agree with TRBD2. Germline V gene data show CDR1 as ENHRY and CDR2 as SYGVKD. The CDR3 runs 15 residues. This CDR3 is CAISDRSGGGNDQFF. The CDR3 DNA sequence: TGTGCCATCAGTGATCGGTCCGGGGGGGGGAATGATCAGTTCTTC.

This clonotype showed up many times. V gene TRBV6-5 combines with J gene TRBJ2-3; TRBD1 agrees at 7 bases. Losses at the gene ends were 6 bases for V and 0 bases for J; bases not matched to a gene: 9. Germline V lookup: CDR1 MNHEY, CDR2 SVGAGI. This CDR3 has 16 amino acids. The CDR3 protein is CASSHLGTASTDTQYF. CDR3 in DNA: TGTGCCAGCAGCCACCTTGGGACAGCTAGCACAGATACGCAGTATTTT.

This clonotype was seen more than once but under ten times. The chain is built from TRBV7-9 and TRBJ1-5; a possible D gene is TRBD1 (5 bases). The CDR3 totals 16 residues. Germline values: CDR1 SEHNR, CDR2 FQNEAQ (reference sequence). V lost 2 bases and J 2 bases, leaving 13 bases between the germline ends. The CDR3 DNA reads TGTGCCAGCAGCTTATGGGGGGGGGTCGGCAATCAGCCCCAGCATTTT. Translation gives CASSLWGGVGNQPQHF. Full variable domain (outside the CDR3, taken from reference TRBV7-9 and TRBJ1-5): DTGVSQNPRHKITKRGQNVTFRCDPISEHNRLYWYRQTLGQGPEFLTYFQNEAQLEKSRLLSDRFSAERPKGSFSTLEIQRTEQGDSAMYLCASSLWGGVGNQPQHFGDGTRLSIL.

This clonotype was seen at least ten times. This sequence joins TRBV27 and TRBJ1-5; D gene ambiguous. This CDR3 spans 15 amino acids. V dropped 2 bases and J dropped 0 bases, with 8 bases sitting between them. The germline CDR1 and CDR2 sequences are MNHEY and SMNVEV (reference sequence). The DNA for the CDR3 is TGTGCCAGCAGTTTACTTGCCAATAGCAATCAGCCCCAGCATTTT. This codes for CASSLLANSNQPQHF.

Many counts were recorded for this clonotype. The chain recombines TRBV7-2 with TRBJ1-5, with D uncertain. Germline CDR1 is SGHTA and CDR2 is FQGNSA. Trimming took 1 base from V and 4 from J, leaving 11 bases between them. The CDR3 extends over 15 amino acids. The CDR3 loop reads CASSLGEQTNQPQHF. CDR3 in DNA: TGTGCCAGCAGCTTAGGAGAGCAGACTAATCAGCCCCAGCATTTT.

This clonotype was recorded at least ten times. The chain recombines TRBV7-9 with TRBJ1-4, with D maybe TRBD1 (5 bases). Germline V gene lookup returns CDR1 SEHNR and CDR2 FQNEAQ (reference sequence). The CDR3 consists of 14 residues. V gave up 3 bases and J gave up 5 bases, with 10 bases separating them. The CDR3 DNA reads TGTGCCAGCAGCTTTCCGGGACTGAATGAAAAACTGTTTTTT. It codes for CASSFPGLNEKLFF.

For the CDR3, the DNA is TGCAGCACCCAAACGGGAGACTATGGCTACACCTTC. It specifies CSTQTGDYGYTF. The V and J genes are TRBV29-1 and TRBJ1-2; D not resolved. V shed 8 bases and J shed 3 bases, with 13 bases lying between them. This CDR3 spans 12 amino acids. From germline, CDR1 is SQVTM and CDR2 ANQGSEA. Full variable domain (outside the CDR3, taken from reference TRBV29-1 and TRBJ1-2): SAVISQKPSRDICQRGTSLTIQCQVDSQVTMMFWYRQQPGQSLTLIATANQGSEATYESGFVIDKFPISRPNLTFSTLTVSNMSPEDSSIYLCSTQTGDYGYTFGSGTRLTVV.

The chain has TRBV19 and TRBJ2-1; D is undetermined. Germline V CDR1 and CDR2: LNHDA, SQIVND (reference sequence). The CDR3 has 14 amino acids. The V end was cut by 4 bases, the J end by 5 bases, with 12 bases between. CDR3 sequence (DNA): TGTGCCAGTAGTAGGCGGCAGGACGACAATGAGCAGTTCTTC. Protein: CASSRRQDDNEQFF.

This clonotype was seen repeatedly, ten times or more. The chain links TRBV29-1 to TRBJ2-2; D unclear. Between the trimmed V and J ends, which lost 4 bases and 7 bases, there was a span of 7 bases. There are 11 residues in the CDR3. CDR1 is SQVTM and CDR2 is ANQGSEA in the germline V gene. CDR3 sequence: CSVVLVGELFF. In DNA, the CDR3 is TGCAGCGTTGTTTTAGTCGGGGAGCTGTTTTTT.

The chain links TRBV7-3 to TRBJ2-7; D may correspond to TRBD1 or TRBD2 (5 bases each). The ends were cut back, 5 bases at V and 0 bases at J, with 14 bases in the middle. Germline assignment: CDR1 SGHTA and CDR2 FQGTGA. CDR3 length: 15 residues. CDR3 nucleotides: TGTGCCAGCAGCCAAGGGGCAGGGAGCTCCTACGAGCAGTACTTC. Protein product: CASSQGAGSSYEQYF.

The table lists this clonotype with a few counts. The chain uses TRBV10-3 and TRBJ1-2; a weak D match, TRBD1 (5 bases). The CDR3 consists of 14 residues. CDR1 and CDR2 (germline): ENHRY, SYGVKD. Between the trimmed V and J ends, which lost 2 bases and 6 bases, there was a span of 13 bases. In nucleotides, the CDR3 is TGTGCCATCAGTGAGCAGGGAGGCCGGCATGGCTACACCTTC. This sequence encodes CAISEQGGRHGYTF.

Only a few counts were recorded for this clonotype. The chain is built from TRBV24-1 and TRBJ2-5; TRBD1 aligns across 7 bases. CDR3 length: 16 residues. Germline V gene data show CDR1 as KGHDR and CDR2 as SFDVKD. J gave up 2 bases and V 3 bases, and 8 bases lay outside the gene matches. CDR3 amino acids: CATSDNRGLGQETQYF. CDR3 nucleotides: TGTGCCACCAGTGATAACAGGGGCTTAGGTCAAGAGACCCAGTACTTC.

This clonotype was detected only a few times. The V gene is TRBV9, the J gene TRBJ2-2; no clear D. Germline V gene lookup returns CDR1 SGDLS and CDR2 YYNGEE. CDR3 size: 15 residues. V was cut by 2 bases and J by 0 bases, with 8 bases left in between. CDR3 in amino acids: CASSVGPANTGELFF. CDR3 bases: TGTGCCAGCAGCGTCGGGCCAGCGAACACCGGGGAGCTGTTTTTT.

In DNA form, the CDR3 reads TGTGCCAGCAACCCAGGCCATAGAGTTTACGAGCAGTACTTC. This translates into CASNPGHRVYEQYF. This chain connects TRBV28 to TRBJ2-7; unclear D gene. The V gene lost 7 bases and the J gene lost 4 bases, with 17 bases spanning the gap. The CDR3 is made up of 14 amino acids. The germline V gene has CDR1 MDHEN and CDR2 SYDVKM.

This clonotype was observed many times. CDR3 DNA: TGTGCCAGCCAGGACCTCTCTGGAAACACCATATATTTT. Encoded protein: CASQDLSGNTIYF. The chain is built from TRBV9 and TRBJ1-3, with D hard to call. Trimming stripped 7 bases from V and 0 bases from J, with 8 bases between. The CDR3 loop spans 13 amino acids. Germline-derived CDR1 and CDR2 are SGDLS and YYNGEE.

Ten or more counts support this clonotype. This chain links TRBV12-3 or TRBV12-4 with TRBJ1-2; 11 bases are a match to TRBD1. The CDR3 is 15 amino acids. The V gene end was trimmed by 7 bases and the J gene end by 0 bases; junction bases not matched to a gene: 4. CDR3 sequence (DNA): TGTGCCAGCAAGGACAGGGGGCTAGCTAACTATGGCTACACCTTC. Translation gives CASKDRGLANYGYTF.

This clonotype came up many times. The rearrangement links TRBV12-3 or TRBV12-4 to TRBJ2-1; D might be TRBD1 or TRBD2, each matching 6 bases. The V end lost 1 base, the J end lost 5 bases, and 12 bases lay between the germline ends. The CDR3 has 15 amino acids. The CDR3 region has the DNA TGTGCCAGCAGTTTAGTTTGGGGGGCCGACAATGAGCAGTTCTTC. It is translated as CASSLVWGADNEQFF.

The sample holds many counts of this clonotype. This chain uses TRBV10-3 with TRBJ2-2; D may be TRBD2 (5 bases). Trimming shortened V by 8 bases and J by 1 base, and 5 bases separated the two germline ends. The V gene's germline CDR1 is ENHRY and CDR2 SYGVKD. The CDR3 loop spans 12 amino acids. The DNA for the CDR3 is TGTGCCATCGGGAGGAACACCGGGGAGCTGTTTTTT. Translated, it gives CAIGRNTGELFF.

V usage is TRBV4-1 and J usage is TRBJ1-5; unclear D gene. This CDR3 region has 15 residues. Per germline, CDR1 MGHRA and CDR2 YSYEKL. Trimming cost V 0 bases and J 6 bases, with 12 bases left between them. The CDR3: CASSQESPRGQPQHF. Here the CDR3 DNA reads TGCGCCAGCAGCCAAGAGAGCCCTCGAGGTCAGCCCCAGCATTTT.

This clonotype was recorded at least ten times. The V gene is TRBV7-2, the J gene TRBJ2-7; tentatively, D is TRBD1 (5 bases). The CDR3 loop spans 11 amino acids. Germline CDR1 and CDR2: SGHTA and FQGNSA. V lost 8 bases to trimming and J lost 3 bases, with 8 bases between them. Here the CDR3 DNA reads TGTGCCAGCGGCCAGGGCTACGAGCAGTACTTC. Its protein product is CASGQGYEQYF.

This clonotype came up many times. The chain recombines TRBV20-1 with TRBJ1-3, with D unclear. The V gene lost 3 bases and the J gene lost 0 bases, with 6 bases spanning the gap. This CDR3 contains 13 residues. In germline, CDR1 is DFQATT, CDR2 SNEGSKA (reference sequence). The CDR3 is CSASTSSGNTIYF. Here the CDR3 DNA reads TGCAGTGCTAGTACTAGCTCTGGAAACACCATATATTTT.

At least ten counts were recorded for this clonotype. The chain recombines TRBV5-1 with TRBJ2-7; TRBD1 aligns across 9 bases. The V and J ends lost 5 bases and 3 bases, in that order; junction bases with no gene match: 6. The CDR3 extends over 14 amino acids. Germline V CDR1 and CDR2: SGHRS, YFSETQ. Here the CDR3 reads CASSAGTGSYEQYF. Here the CDR3 DNA reads TGCGCCAGCAGTGCCGGGACAGGGAGCTACGAGCAGTACTTC.

This clonotype showed up just a few times. The chain carries TRBV5-1 and TRBJ1-1; 7 bases fit TRBD1. The CDR3 extends over 15 amino acids. The germline V gene encodes CDR1 SGHRS and CDR2 YFSETQ. V gave up 0 bases and J gave up 2 bases; unmatched junction bases: 4. CDR3 protein: CASSLAGTDNTEAFF. The CDR3 DNA reads TGCGCCAGCAGCTTGGCGGGGACAGATAACACTGAAGCTTTCTTT.